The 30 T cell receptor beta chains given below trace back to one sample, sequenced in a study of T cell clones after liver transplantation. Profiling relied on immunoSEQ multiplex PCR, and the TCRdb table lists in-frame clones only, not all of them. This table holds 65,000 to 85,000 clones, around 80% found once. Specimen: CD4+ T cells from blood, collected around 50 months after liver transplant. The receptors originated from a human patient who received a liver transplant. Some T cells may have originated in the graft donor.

The DNA for the CDR3 is TGTGCCAGCAGGGAGGGACGGCTAAATAACTATGGCTACACCTTC. Protein sequence: CASREGRLNNYGYTF. The chain uses TRBV6-1 and TRBJ1-2, with D possibly being TRBD1 (5 bases). This CDR3 is built from 15 residues. The germline CDR1 and CDR2 sequences are MNHNS and SASEGT. Trimming left V 6 bases short and J 1 base short, with 15 bases between.

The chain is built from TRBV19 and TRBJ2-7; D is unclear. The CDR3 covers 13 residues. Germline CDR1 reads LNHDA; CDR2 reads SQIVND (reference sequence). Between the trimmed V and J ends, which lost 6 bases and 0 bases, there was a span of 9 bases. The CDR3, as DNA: TGTGCCAGTAGGGGCCCTAGCTCCTACGAGCAGTACTTC. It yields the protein CASRGPSSYEQYF.

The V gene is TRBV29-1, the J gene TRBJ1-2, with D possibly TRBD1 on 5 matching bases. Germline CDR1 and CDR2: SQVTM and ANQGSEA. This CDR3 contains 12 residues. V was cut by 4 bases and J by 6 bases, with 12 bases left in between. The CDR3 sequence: CSVGQGGNGYTF. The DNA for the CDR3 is TGCAGCGTTGGGCAGGGAGGCAATGGCTACACCTTC.

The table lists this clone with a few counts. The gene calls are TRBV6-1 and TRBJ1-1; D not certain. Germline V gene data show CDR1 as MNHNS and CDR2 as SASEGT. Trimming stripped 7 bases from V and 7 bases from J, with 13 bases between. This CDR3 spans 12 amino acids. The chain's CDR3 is CASTETMGEAFF. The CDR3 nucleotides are TGTGCCAGCACGGAGACAATGGGTGAAGCTTTCTTT.

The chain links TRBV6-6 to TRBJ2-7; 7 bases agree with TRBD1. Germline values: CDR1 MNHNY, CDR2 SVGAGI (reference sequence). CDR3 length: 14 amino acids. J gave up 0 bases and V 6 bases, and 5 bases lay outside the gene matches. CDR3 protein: CASRSGDSSYEQYF. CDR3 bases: TGTGCCAGCAGGAGTGGGGACAGCTCCTACGAGCAGTACTTC.

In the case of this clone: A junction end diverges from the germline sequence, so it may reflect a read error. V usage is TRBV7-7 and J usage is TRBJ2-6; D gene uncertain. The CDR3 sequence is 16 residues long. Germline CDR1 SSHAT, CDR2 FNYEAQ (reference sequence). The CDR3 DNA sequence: TGTGCTAGCAGCTTAGCCCCCTACTCTGGGGCCAACGTCCTGACTTTC. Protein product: CASSLAPYSGANVLTF.

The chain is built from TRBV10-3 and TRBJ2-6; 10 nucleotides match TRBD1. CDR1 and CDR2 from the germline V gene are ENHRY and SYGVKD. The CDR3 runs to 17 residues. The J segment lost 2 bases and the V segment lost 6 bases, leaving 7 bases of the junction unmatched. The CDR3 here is CAISRQGAATGANVLTF. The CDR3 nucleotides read TGTGCCATCAGCAGACAGGGGGCGGCTACTGGGGCCAACGTCCTGACTTTC.

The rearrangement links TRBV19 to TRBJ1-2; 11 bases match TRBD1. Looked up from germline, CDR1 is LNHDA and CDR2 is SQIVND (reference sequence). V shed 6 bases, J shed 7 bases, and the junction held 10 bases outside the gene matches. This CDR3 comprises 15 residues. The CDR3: CASSEPGTGGVGYTF. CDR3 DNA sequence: TGTGCCAGTAGCGAGCCAGGGACAGGGGGAGTTGGCTACACCTTC.

CDR3 sequence (DNA): TGCAGCGCCGGGGAAGAGACCCAGTACTTC. The encoded protein is CSAGEETQYF. The chain couples TRBV29-1 to TRBJ2-5; a weak D match, TRBD2 (5 bases). This CDR3 has 10 residues. V was cut by 7 bases and J by 3 bases, with 6 bases left in between. The germline CDR1 and CDR2 sequences are SQVTM and ANQGSEA.

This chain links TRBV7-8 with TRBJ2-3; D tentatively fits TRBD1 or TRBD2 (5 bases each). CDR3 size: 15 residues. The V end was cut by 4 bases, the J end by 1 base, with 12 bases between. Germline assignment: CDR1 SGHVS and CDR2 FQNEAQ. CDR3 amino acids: CASSSGWDRTDTQYF. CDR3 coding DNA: TGTGCCAGCAGCTCCGGGTGGGACCGCACAGATACGCAGTATTTT. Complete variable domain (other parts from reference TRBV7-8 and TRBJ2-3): GAGVSQSPRYKVAKRGQDVALRCDPISGHVSLFWYQQALGQGPEFLTYFQNEAQLDKSGLPSDRFFAERPEGSVSTLKIQRTQQEDSAVYLCASSSGWDRTDTQYFGPGTRLTVL.

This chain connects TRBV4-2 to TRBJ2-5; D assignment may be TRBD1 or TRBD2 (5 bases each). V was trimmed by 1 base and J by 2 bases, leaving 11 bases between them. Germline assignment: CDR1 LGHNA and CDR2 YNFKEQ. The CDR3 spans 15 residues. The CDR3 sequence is CASSQVGTGQETQYF. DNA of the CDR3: TGTGCCAGCAGCCAAGTTGGGACCGGGCAAGAGACCCAGTACTTC.

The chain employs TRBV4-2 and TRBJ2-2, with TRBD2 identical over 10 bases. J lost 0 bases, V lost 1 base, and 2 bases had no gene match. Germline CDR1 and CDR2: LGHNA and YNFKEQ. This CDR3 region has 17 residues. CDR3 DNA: TGTGCCAGCAGCCAAGTAACTAGCGGGGCGAACACCGGGGAGCTGTTTTTT. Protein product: CASSQVTSGANTGELFF.

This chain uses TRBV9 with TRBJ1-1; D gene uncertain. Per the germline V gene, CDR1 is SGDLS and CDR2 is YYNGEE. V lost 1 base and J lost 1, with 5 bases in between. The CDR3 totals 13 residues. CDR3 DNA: TGTGCCAGCAGCGTAACCAGGAACACTGAAGCTTTCTTT. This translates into CASSVTRNTEAFF.

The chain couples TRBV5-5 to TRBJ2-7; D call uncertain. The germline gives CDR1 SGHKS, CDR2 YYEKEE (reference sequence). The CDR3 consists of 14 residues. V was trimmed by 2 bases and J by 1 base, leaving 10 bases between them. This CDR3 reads CASSFSAKSYEQYF. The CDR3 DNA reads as TGTGCCAGCAGCTTCTCGGCGAAGTCCTACGAGCAGTACTTC.

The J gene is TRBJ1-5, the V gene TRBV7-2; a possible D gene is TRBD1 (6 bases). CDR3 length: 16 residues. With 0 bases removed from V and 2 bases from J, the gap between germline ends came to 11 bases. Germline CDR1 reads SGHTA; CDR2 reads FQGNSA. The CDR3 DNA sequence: TGTGCCAGCAGCTTAGCCGGGGGGCTAGGCAATCAGCCCCAGCATTTT. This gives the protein CASSLAGGLGNQPQHF.

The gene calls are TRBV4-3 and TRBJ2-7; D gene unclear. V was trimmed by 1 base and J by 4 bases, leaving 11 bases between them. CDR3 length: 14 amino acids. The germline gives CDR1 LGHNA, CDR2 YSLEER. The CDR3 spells CASSQGPANYEQYF. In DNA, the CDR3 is TGCGCCAGCAGCCAAGGCCCCGCCAATTACGAGCAGTACTTC.

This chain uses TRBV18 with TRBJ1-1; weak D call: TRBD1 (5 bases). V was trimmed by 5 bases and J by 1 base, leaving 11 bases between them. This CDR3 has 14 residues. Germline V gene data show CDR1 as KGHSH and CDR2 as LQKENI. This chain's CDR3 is CASSSDQGNTEAFF. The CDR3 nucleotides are TGTGCCAGCTCATCAGATCAGGGGAACACTGAAGCTTTCTTT. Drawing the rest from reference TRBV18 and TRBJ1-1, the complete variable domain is NAGVMQNPRHLVRRRGQEARLRCSPMKGHSHVYWYRQLPEEGLKFMVYLQKENIIDESGMPKERFSAEFPKEGPSILRIQQVVRGDSAAYFCASSSDQGNTEAFFGQGTRLTVV.

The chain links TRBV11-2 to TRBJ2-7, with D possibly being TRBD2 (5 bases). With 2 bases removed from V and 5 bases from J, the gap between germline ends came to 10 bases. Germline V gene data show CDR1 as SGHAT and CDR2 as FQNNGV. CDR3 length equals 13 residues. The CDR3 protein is CASSLPRRDEQYF. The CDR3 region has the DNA TGTGCCAGCAGCTTACCGAGGCGGGACGAGCAGTACTTC.

The CDR3 reads CASRGTGGRETQYF. CDR3 DNA sequence: TGTGCCAGCAGGGGGACAGGGGGCCGAGAGACCCAGTACTTC. The chain couples TRBV6-1 to TRBJ2-5, with 12 bases fitting TRBD1. CDR1 and CDR2 from the germline V gene are MNHNS and SASEGT. This CDR3 has 14 residues. The ends lost 6 bases at V and 4 bases at J; junction bases unmatched: 3.

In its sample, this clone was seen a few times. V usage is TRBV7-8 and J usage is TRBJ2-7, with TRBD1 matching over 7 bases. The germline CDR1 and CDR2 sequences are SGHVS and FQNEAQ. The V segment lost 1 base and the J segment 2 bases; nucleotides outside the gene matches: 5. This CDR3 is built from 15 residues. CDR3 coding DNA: TGTGCCAGCAGCTTAGTAGGCAGGGGGACCTACGAGCAGTACTTC. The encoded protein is CASSLVGRGTYEQYF.

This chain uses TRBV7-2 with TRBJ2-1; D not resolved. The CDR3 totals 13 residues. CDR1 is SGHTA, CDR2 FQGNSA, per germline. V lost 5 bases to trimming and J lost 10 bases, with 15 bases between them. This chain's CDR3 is CASSQTGPREQFF. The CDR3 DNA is TGTGCCAGCAGCCAAACGGGCCCCAGGGAGCAGTTCTTC.

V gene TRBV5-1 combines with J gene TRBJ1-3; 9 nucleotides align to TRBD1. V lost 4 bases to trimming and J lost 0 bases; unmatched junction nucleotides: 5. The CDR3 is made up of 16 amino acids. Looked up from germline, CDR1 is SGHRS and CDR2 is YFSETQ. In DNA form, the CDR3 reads TGCGCCAGCAGCACCGGACAGGGGAGCTCTGGAAACACCATATATTTT. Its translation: CASSTGQGSSGNTIYF.

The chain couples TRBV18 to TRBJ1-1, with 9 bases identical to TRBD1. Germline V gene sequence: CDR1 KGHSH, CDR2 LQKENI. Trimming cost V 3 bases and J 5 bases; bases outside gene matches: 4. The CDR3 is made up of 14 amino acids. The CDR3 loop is CASSPRTGDTEAFF. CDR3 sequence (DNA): TGTGCCAGCTCACCGCGGACAGGGGATACTGAAGCTTTCTTT.

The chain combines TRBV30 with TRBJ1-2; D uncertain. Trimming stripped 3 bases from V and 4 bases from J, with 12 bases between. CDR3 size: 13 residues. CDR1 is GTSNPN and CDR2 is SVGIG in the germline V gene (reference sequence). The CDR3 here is CAWRPQARYGYTF. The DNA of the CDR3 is TGTGCCTGGAGGCCGCAGGCCCGCTATGGCTACACCTTC.

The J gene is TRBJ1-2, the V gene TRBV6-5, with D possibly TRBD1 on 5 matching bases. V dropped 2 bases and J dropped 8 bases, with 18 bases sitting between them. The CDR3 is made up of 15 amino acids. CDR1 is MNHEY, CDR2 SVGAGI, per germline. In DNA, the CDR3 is TGTGCCAGCAGTTACATCGACTACAGGTCTGGAGGCTACACCTTC. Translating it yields CASSYIDYRSGGYTF.

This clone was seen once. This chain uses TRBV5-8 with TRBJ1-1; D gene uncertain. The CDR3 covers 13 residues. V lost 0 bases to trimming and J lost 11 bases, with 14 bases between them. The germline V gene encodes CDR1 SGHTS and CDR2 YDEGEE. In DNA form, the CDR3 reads TGTGCCAGCAGCTTGGAGGCAGCCAACGCTGCTTTCTTT. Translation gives CASSLEAANAAFF.

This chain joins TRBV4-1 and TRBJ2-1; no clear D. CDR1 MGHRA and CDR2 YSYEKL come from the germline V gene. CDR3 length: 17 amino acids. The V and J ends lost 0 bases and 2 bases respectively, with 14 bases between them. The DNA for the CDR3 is TGCGCCAGCAGCCAAGAACGGCCAGCAAAAACCTACAATGAGCAGTTCTTC. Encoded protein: CASSQERPAKTYNEQFF.

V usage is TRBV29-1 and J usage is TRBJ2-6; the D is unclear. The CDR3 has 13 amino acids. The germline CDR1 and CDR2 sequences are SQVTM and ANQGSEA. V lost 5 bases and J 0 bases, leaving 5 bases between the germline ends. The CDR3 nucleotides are TGCAGCGTTAGAGACTCTGGGGCCAACGTCCTGACTTTC. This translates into CSVRDSGANVLTF. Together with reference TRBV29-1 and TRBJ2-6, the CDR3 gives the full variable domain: SAVISQKPSRDICQRGTSLTIQCQVDSQVTMMFWYRQQPGQSLTLIATANQGSEATYESGFVIDKFPISRPNLTFSTLTVSNMSPEDSSIYLCSVRDSGANVLTFGAGSRLTVL.

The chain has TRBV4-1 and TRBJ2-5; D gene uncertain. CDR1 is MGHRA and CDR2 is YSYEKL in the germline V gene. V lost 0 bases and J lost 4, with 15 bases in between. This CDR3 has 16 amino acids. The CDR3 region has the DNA TGCGCCAGCAGCCAAGATGGGTCCCTAGTCGCAGAGACCCAGTACTTC. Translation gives CASSQDGSLVAETQYF.

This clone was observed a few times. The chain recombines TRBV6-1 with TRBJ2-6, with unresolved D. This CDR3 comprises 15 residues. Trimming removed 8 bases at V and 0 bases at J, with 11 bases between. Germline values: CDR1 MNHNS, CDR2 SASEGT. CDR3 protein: CASRRAISGANVLTF. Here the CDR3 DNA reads TGTGCCAGCCGGCGAGCTATCTCTGGGGCCAACGTCCTGACTTTC.